This TCR beta chain comes out of a study of shared clonotypes between healthy human individuals. Study outcomes and limitations: Sharing across four donors was seen in 4% to 5.5% of naive CD4 clonotypes.

Details on this clone: Its target is not known.

Measured with immunoSEQ multiplex PCR; TCRdb has only the in-frame clones, and not every one. The sample has more than 2,000,000 clones; more than 80% are singletons. The V end was cut by 0 bases, the J end by 1 base, with 10 bases between. The CDR3 totals 15 residues. In germline, CDR1 is ENHRY, CDR2 SYGVKD. The chain combines TRBV10-3 with TRBJ2-7; maybe TRBD2 (5 bases). The sequenced sample consisted of naive CD4+ T cells sorted from blood. Documented subset: CD45RA+ positively selected. The TCR was taken from a man aged 18 to 30 in good health. CDR3 sequence: CAISESNSGSYEQYF. In DNA, the CDR3 is TGTGCCATCAGTGAGTCGAATTCGGGATCCTACGAGCAGTACTTC.